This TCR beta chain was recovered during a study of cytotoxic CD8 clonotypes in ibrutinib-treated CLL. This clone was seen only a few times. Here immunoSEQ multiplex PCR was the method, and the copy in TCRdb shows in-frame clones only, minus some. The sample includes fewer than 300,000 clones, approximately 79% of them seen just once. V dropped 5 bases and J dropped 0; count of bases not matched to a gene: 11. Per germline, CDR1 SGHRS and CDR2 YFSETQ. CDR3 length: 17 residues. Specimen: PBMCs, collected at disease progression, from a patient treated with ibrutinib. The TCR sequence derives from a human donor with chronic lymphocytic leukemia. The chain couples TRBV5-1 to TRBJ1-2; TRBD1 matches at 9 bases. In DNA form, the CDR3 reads TGCGCCAGCAGATCAACAGGGGGCGCAGGGACTAACTATGGCTACACCTTC. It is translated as CASRSTGGAGTNYGYTF.